The clone carrying this TCR beta chain was counted a few times. V was shortened by 0 bases and J by 2 bases, with 24 bases between the two germline ends. Germline V lookup: CDR1 DFQATT, CDR2 SNEGSKA (reference sequence). The CDR3 loop spans 19 amino acids. This specimen comes from a study of blood T cells in healthy people across ages. A second 7 to 11 cycle PCR used barcoded and J-beta primers. TCRdb reprocessed the 5' RACE reads with MiXCR, giving one entry per CDR3 protein. This table has 1.5 million to 2 million distinct CDR3 sequences, 30% to 35% appearing once. Source material: blood. This receptor was identified in a woman in her twenties or thirties in good health. This rearrangement joins TRBV20-1 to TRBJ2-3; D may be TRBD1 or TRBD2 (6 bases each). CDR3 region: CSARDGVGGRLPSTDTQYF. The CDR3 DNA follows: TGCAGTGCTAGAGATGGGGTAGGGGGGCGACTTCCTTCCACAGATACGCAGTATTTT.